This is a list of T cell receptor beta chains from one sample in a study of T-cell memory formation after mild COVID-19. TCRdb independently ran MiXCR on the 5' RACE reads; one entry per CDR3 protein. Altogether just over 350,000 distinct CDR3 sequences are present, approximately 14% being singletons, with the ten largest covering 22%. The sample consisted of PBMCs or a T cell subset sorted from them (not recorded which). These TCRs come from a man younger than 35 who had mild COVID-19 (a few samples of this study predate the infection). Cell type and time point are not known. The CDR3 runs from the conserved cysteine through the conserved F or W. D genes are given only for firm matches. Size is stated for part of the rows, as once, few or many counts, or as a class when the clone is expanded.

D gene	J gene	clone size	V gene	CDR3 DNA	CDR3 protein
TRBD2	TRBJ2-2	NA	TRBV3-1	TGTGCCAGCAGCCGACTAGCGGGGGCGAACACCGGGGAGCTGTTTTTT	CASSRLAGANTGELFF
TRBD2	TRBJ2-3	few	TRBV6-5	TGTGCCAGCAGTTACGGTCTAGCGGGGGGCAAAACAGATACGCAGTATTTT	CASSYGLAGGKTDTQYF
NA	TRBJ2-3	NA	TRBV28	TGTGCCAGCAGCCTCCTAGGGTCTAGCACAGATACGCAGTATTTT	CASSLLGSSTDTQYF
NA	TRBJ2-1	NA	TRBV7-2	TGTGCCAGCAGAAGCTTGGGGAGTACTAATGAGCAGTTCTTC	CASRSLGSTNEQFF
NA	TRBJ1-5	NA	TRBV6-1	TGTGCCAGCAGTGGTAGGGGAACACGCGGGGATCAGCCCCAGCATTTT	CASSGRGTRGDQPQHF
TRBD2	TRBJ2-5	few	TRBV5-1	TGCGCCAGCAGCTTGGTTTCACTAGCGGGGCCGGGGACCCAGTACTTC	CASSLVSLAGPGTQYF
NA	TRBJ1-2	NA	TRBV4-1	TGCGCCAGCAGCCAACCCCGGCAGGGCGTGCGCTACACCTTC	CASSQPRQGVRYTF
NA	TRBJ2-3	NA	TRBV18	TGTGCCAGCTCACCAACTCCCCCCTCCGGGACAGATACGCAGTATTTT	CASSPTPPSGTDTQYF
TRBD2	TRBJ2-1	NA	TRBV4-2	TGTGCCAGCAGCCAAGAGGGTAGCGGGACCGAGCAGTTCTTC	CASSQEGSGTEQFF
TRBD2	TRBJ2-7	NA	TRBV5-4	TGTGCCAGCAGCTTGGTCGGTAGCGGGGGTTACGAGCAGTACTTC	CASSLVGSGGYEQYF
NA	TRBJ2-5	many	TRBV20-1	TGCAGTGCTCTTTCTTGGGAAACTAAAGAGACCCAGTACTTC	CSALSWETKETQYF
NA	TRBJ2-5	few	TRBV25-1	TGTGCCAGCAGTGAATTTGGGGGCCAAGAGACCCAGTACTTC	CASSEFGGQETQYF
TRBD2	TRBJ2-1	many	TRBV12-3/TRBV12-4	TGTGCCAGCAGTTTCAATTGGGGGGGGGACTCGGCGGGCCATGAGCAGTTCTTC	CASSFNWGGDSAGHEQFF
TRBD1	TRBJ1-6	few	TRBV20-1	TGCAGTGCTAGGGTGAGGACAGGGGATTCACCCCTCCACTTT	CSARVRTGDSPLHF
TRBD1	TRBJ1-2	NA	TRBV20-1	TGCAGTGCTAGAAGGGACAGGGAATACTATGGCTACACCTTC	CSARRDREYYGYTF
TRBD1	TRBJ2-5	many	TRBV9	TGTGCCAGCAGCGGGACAGGGCGAGAGACCCAGTACTTC	CASSGTGRETQYF
NA	TRBJ2-2	many	TRBV5-1	TGCGCCAGCAGCTTGGACACGAACACCGGGGAGCTGTTTTTT	CASSLDTNTGELFF
TRBD1	TRBJ2-1	many	TRBV5-1	TGCGCCAGCAGCTGGGGACAGGGCGGGGGCAATGAGCAGTTCTTC	CASSWGQGGGNEQFF
NA	TRBJ2-2	many	TRBV12-3/TRBV12-4	TGTGCCAGCGCCCTGGAGGGGAACACCGGGGAGCTGTTTTTT	CASALEGNTGELFF
TRBD1	TRBJ2-3	NA	TRBV7-2	TGTGCCAGCAGCTTTTCCGGGACAGGGGAAACAGATACGCAGTATTTT	CASSFSGTGETDTQYF
NA	TRBJ1-2	NA	TRBV29-1	TGCAGCGTTGCGGCCAGGAACTATGGCTACACCTTC	CSVAARNYGYTF
TRBD1	TRBJ1-1	NA	TRBV12-3/TRBV12-4	TGTGCCAGCAGTTCTCGACAGGGGGCCCCTGAAGCTTTCTTT	CASSSRQGAPEAFF
NA	TRBJ2-3	few	TRBV11-2	TGTGCCAGCACTCGCATGGATACGCAGTATTTT	CASTRMDTQYF
NA	TRBJ2-2	many	TRBV7-2	TGTGCCAGCAGCTTAGTTGTTGGTCTAAACACCGGGGAGCTGTTTTTT	CASSLVVGLNTGELFF
NA	TRBJ2-1	few	TRBV4-2	TGTGCCAGCAGCCATGGATCGGGGAGAGGTGAGCAGTTCTTC	CASSHGSGRGEQFF
NA	TRBJ1-1	many	TRBV7-9	TGTGCCAGCAGCTGGGACATACAAGCTTTCTTT	CASSWDIQAFF
NA	TRBJ1-5	few	TRBV3-1	TGTGCCAGCAGCCAATCGGACAGTGATCAGCCCCAGCATTTT	CASSQSDSDQPQHF
NA	TRBJ1-1	many	TRBV5-1	TGTGCCAGCAGCTTAGAGGGTAGCACTGAAGCTTTCTTT	CASSLEGSTEAFF